This TCR beta chain was profiled in a study of post-analysis software for immune sequencing data. For the study at large: The disease courses spanned relapsing-remitting, secondary progressive and progressive-relapsing forms of multiple sclerosis. Findings and limits, study-wide: Elevated frequency relative to controls characterized several TRBV segments in patients, TRBV5-6, TRBV5-1 and TRBV20-1 among them. Normalized Chao1 diversity was significantly reduced in patients versus controls. By F measure, strong co-clustering occurred among samples prepared in the same batch.

Incorporated into the TCR beta cDNA libraries were unique molecular identifiers, which served to reduce PCR and sequencing biases. T cells numbering roughly 1 to 10 million yielded some 480,000 cDNA molecules. MiXCR was run by TCRdb on the PCR reads, yielding one entry per CDR3 protein. Among some 890,000 distinct CDR3 sequences listed, under 70% were seen once. Trimming took 4 bases from V and 7 from J; bases not matched to a gene: 7. CDR1 and CDR2 from the germline V gene are MNHNS and SASEGT. The CDR3 totals 14 residues. In the case of this clonotype: Its antigen is currently unknown.

Sequencing input: blood. This receptor was obtained from a girl between 5 and 17 years old with multiple sclerosis. The genes are TRBV6-1 and TRBJ1-2, with TRBD1 identical over 9 bases. CDR3 coding DNA: TGTGCCAGCAGTGTTGACAGGGGGAACGCTGGCTACACCTTC. This gives the protein CASSVDRGNAGYTF.